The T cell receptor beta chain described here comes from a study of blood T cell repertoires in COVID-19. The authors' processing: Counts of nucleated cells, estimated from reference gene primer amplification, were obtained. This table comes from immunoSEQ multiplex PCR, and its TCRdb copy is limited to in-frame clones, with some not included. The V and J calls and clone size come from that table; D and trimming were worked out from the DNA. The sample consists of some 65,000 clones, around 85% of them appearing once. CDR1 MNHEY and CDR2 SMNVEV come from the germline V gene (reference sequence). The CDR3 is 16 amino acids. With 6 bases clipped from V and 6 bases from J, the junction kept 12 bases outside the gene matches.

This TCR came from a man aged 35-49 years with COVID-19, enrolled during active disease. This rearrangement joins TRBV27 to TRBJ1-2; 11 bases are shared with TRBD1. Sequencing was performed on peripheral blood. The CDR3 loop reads CASSLAPGQGVDGYTF. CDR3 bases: TGTGCCAGCAGCCTAGCCCCGGGACAGGGGGTTGATGGCTACACCTTC.